This T cell receptor (beta chain) was captured in a study of blood T cell repertoires in COVID-19. In the study overall: Researchers got acute and convalescent COVID-19 samples from the United States, Italy and Spain. In each case, the material was cDNA or gDNA derived from T cells, B-cell-depleted T cells, or PBMCs.

V shed 10 bases and J shed 0 bases, with 19 bases lying between them. The CDR3 runs 17 residues. Germline values: CDR1 MDHEN, CDR2 SYDVKM. Authors' analysis steps: Estimation of nucleated cell counts relied on the amplification of reference gene primers. Clones were sequenced by immunoSEQ multiplex PCR, and TCRdb holds only the in-frame ones, with some missing. The D gene and trimming were derived from the DNA, and the V and J assignments and clone size from that table. Of 100,000 to 150,000 clones in the sample, roughly four fifths were seen once. The chain links TRBV28 to TRBJ2-6, with D possibly being TRBD2 (5 bases). The TCR comes from a man aged 25 to 40 with COVID-19, enrolled during active disease. The sequencing input was peripheral blood. The CDR3 here is CATVSPGSSSGANVLTF. CDR3 nucleotide sequence: TGTGCCACCGTCTCTCCGGGATCGTCCTCTGGGGCCAACGTCCTGACTTTC. Supplemented by reference TRBV28 and TRBJ2-6, the full variable domain reads DVKVTQSSRYLVKRTGEKVFLECVQDMDHENMFWYRQDPGLGLRLIYFSYDVKMKEKGDIPEGYSVSREKKERFSLILESASTNQTSMYLCATVSPGSSSGANVLTFGAGSRLTVL.